This TCR beta chain was recorded in a study of OX40 agonist ivuxolimab in advanced cancers. Findings and limits, study-wide: Averaging showed that CD8+ T cells had more expanded clones than CD4+ did. At doses 0.1 to 3.0 mg/kg, CD4+ and CD8+ clones expanded. The antigens recognized by the expanded peripheral T cells, that is their antigen specificity, were not determined.

Trimming cost V 3 bases and J 2 bases; bases outside gene matches: 2. The CDR3 runs 14 residues. CDR1 and CDR2 (germline): SGHDT, YYEEEE. A single count supports this clone. Its cognate antigen is unknown. Generated by immunoSEQ multiplex PCR, the TCRdb table keeps only in-frame clones and is missing some. The sample contains 95,000 to 110,000 clones, around 93% of which appear only once. The chain is built from TRBV5-6 and TRBJ2-7, with 10 positions matching TRBD1. The specimen comprised CD4+ or CD8+ T cells sorted from blood, sampled in a trial of the OX40 agonist ivuxolimab. The receptor's source is an adult with an advanced solid tumor such as melanoma, head and neck, liver or kidney cancer. The chain's CDR3 is CASSSGTGAYEQYF. For the CDR3, the DNA is TGTGCCAGCAGCTCCGGGACAGGGGCCTACGAGCAGTACTTC. Supplemented by reference TRBV5-6 and TRBJ2-7, the full variable domain reads DAGVTQSPTHLIKTRGQQVTLRCSPKSGHDTVSWYQQALGQGPQFIFQYYEEEERQRGNFPDRFSGHQFPNYSSELNVNALLLGDSALYLCASSSGTGAYEQYFGPGTRLTVT.